Listed below are T cell receptor beta chains from one sample, sequenced in a study of chemoradiotherapy in HPV16-positive cancers. TCRdb's table, derived via immunoSEQ multiplex PCR, lists solely in-frame clones and lacks some. The sample has around 62,000 clones; about 90% are singletons. The sample in question was blood, obtained from a patient who underwent chemoradiotherapy. Every receptor here comes from a human donor with HPV-associated anogenital cancer. CDR3s include the opening cysteine and the closing phenylalanine or tryptophan. Each record gives: V gene, D gene, J gene, clone size, CDR3 protein, CDR3 DNA. A D gene is named only where the DNA matches it firmly. Size values are once, few and many counts, or a class for expanded clones, and some rows have none.

v_gene: TRBV21-1
d_gene: .
j_gene: TRBJ1-2
abundance: once
CDR3aa: CAGLKPTGCYGYTF
CDR3nt: TGTGCCGGCCTAAAACCGACAGGCTGCTATGGCTACACCTTC

v_gene: TRBV5-8
d_gene: .
j_gene: TRBJ2-7
abundance: .
CDR3aa: CASSLQGLRREQYF
CDR3nt: TGTGCCAGCAGCTTACAGGGTTTGCGGAGAGAGCAGTACTTC

v_gene: TRBV27
d_gene: .
j_gene: TRBJ1-1
abundance: .
CDR3aa: CASSLRQNTEAFF
CDR3nt: TGTGCCAGCAGTTTAAGACAGAACACTGAAGCTTTCTTT

v_gene: TRBV10-2
d_gene: .
j_gene: TRBJ2-1
abundance: .
CDR3aa: CASSEIAAGSSYNEQFF
CDR3nt: TGCGCCAGCAGTGAAATCGCGGCCGGTAGCTCCTACAATGAGCAGTTCTTC

v_gene: TRBV5-6
d_gene: .
j_gene: TRBJ1-1
abundance: once
CDR3aa: CASSRRGVNTEAFF
CDR3nt: TGTGCCAGCAGCCGCCGGGGGGTGAACACTGAAGCCTTCTTT

v_gene: TRBV6-5
d_gene: .
j_gene: TRBJ1-5
abundance: .
CDR3aa: CASSYSMNQPQHF
CDR3nt: TGTGCCAGCAGTTACTCGATGAATCAGCCCCAGCATTTT

v_gene: TRBV27
d_gene: TRBD1
j_gene: TRBJ2-6
abundance: .
CDR3aa: CASSSRDRGTAGANVLTF
CDR3nt: TGTGCCAGCAGTTCTAGGGACAGGGGGACGGCCGGGGCCAACGTCCTGACTTTC

v_gene: TRBV11-2
d_gene: .
j_gene: TRBJ2-3
abundance: .
CDR3aa: CASSRTGTGTDTQYF
CDR3nt: TGTGCCAGCAGCCGTACTGGAACAGGCACAGATACGCAGTATTTT

v_gene: TRBV7-9
d_gene: .
j_gene: TRBJ2-3
abundance: .
CDR3aa: CASSLLSGRTDTQYF
CDR3nt: TGTGCCAGCAGCTTATTGTCGGGTAGGACAGATACGCAGTATTTT

v_gene: TRBV7-2
d_gene: .
j_gene: TRBJ2-7
abundance: once
CDR3aa: CASSRERVREQYF
CDR3nt: TGTGCCAGCAGTCGAGAGAGGGTGCGCGAGCAGTACTTC

v_gene: TRBV7-2
d_gene: .
j_gene: TRBJ2-2
abundance: .
CDR3aa: CASSLASGELFF
CDR3nt: TGTGCCAGCAGCTTAGCTTCCGGGGAGCTGTTTTTT

v_gene: TRBV5-6
d_gene: .
j_gene: TRBJ1-5
abundance: .
CDR3aa: CASSFWGANQPQHF
CDR3nt: TGTGCCAGCAGCTTTTGGGGAGCCAATCAGCCCCAGCATTTT

v_gene: TRBV21-1
d_gene: .
j_gene: TRBJ1-2
abundance: .
CDR3aa: CASSNHWGRLPNYGYTF
CDR3nt: TGTGCCAGCAGCAATCATTGGGGGAGGCTGCCTAACTATGGCTACACCTTC

v_gene: TRBV19
d_gene: TRBD2
j_gene: TRBJ2-1
abundance: .
CDR3aa: CASSPRASGAFGDNEQFF
CDR3nt: TGTGCCAGTAGCCCAAGGGCTAGCGGGGCCTTTGGCGACAATGAGCAGTTCTTC

v_gene: TRBV19
d_gene: TRBD1
j_gene: TRBJ2-1
abundance: .
CDR3aa: CATRTGHNEQFF
CDR3nt: TGTGCCACTCGGACAGGGCACAATGAGCAGTTCTTC

v_gene: TRBV6-5
d_gene: TRBD1
j_gene: TRBJ1-4
abundance: .
CDR3aa: CASNLTGARDEKLFF
CDR3nt: TGTGCCAGCAACCTAACAGGGGCGCGGGATGAAAAACTGTTTTTT

v_gene: TRBV11-2
d_gene: .
j_gene: TRBJ1-3
abundance: once
CDR3aa: CASSSAPGNTIYF
CDR3nt: TGTGCCAGCAGCTCCGCCCCTGGAAACACCATATATTTT

v_gene: TRBV30
d_gene: .
j_gene: TRBJ2-7
abundance: .
CDR3aa: CAWSVRGPSYEQYF
CDR3nt: TGTGCCTGGAGTGTTCGGGGCCCTTCCTACGAGCAGTACTTC

v_gene: TRBV11-2
d_gene: .
j_gene: TRBJ2-7
abundance: .
CDR3aa: CASSLRREKYF
CDR3nt: TGTGCCAGCAGCCTGCGCCGGGAGAAGTACTTC

v_gene: TRBV2
d_gene: .
j_gene: TRBJ1-1
abundance: once
CDR3aa: CAAEGDTEAFF
CDR3nt: TGTGCCGCAGAGGGGGACACTGAAGCTTTCTTT

v_gene: TRBV29-1
d_gene: .
j_gene: TRBJ2-2
abundance: .
CDR3aa: CSVGETGELFF
CDR3nt: TGCAGCGTTGGTGAAACCGGGGAGCTGTTTTTT

v_gene: TRBV6-9
d_gene: .
j_gene: TRBJ1-2
abundance: .
CDR3aa: CASSYGASYGYTF
CDR3nt: TGTGCCAGCAGTTACGGGGCTTCCTATGGCTACACCTTC

v_gene: TRBV7-2
d_gene: .
j_gene: TRBJ2-7
abundance: .
CDR3aa: CASSLEGRSGYEQYF
CDR3nt: TGTGCCAGCAGCTTAGAGGGCAGGTCAGGCTACGAGCAGTACTTC

v_gene: TRBV27
d_gene: .
j_gene: TRBJ2-7
abundance: .
CDR3aa: CASRISRPTVNEQYF
CDR3nt: TGTGCCAGCAGGATATCTAGACCGACCGTCAACGAGCAGTACTTC

v_gene: TRBV23-1
d_gene: .
j_gene: TRBJ2-7
abundance: once
CDR3aa: CASSHGEGKHEQYF
CDR3nt: TGCGCCAGCAGTCACGGCGAGGGTAAGCACGAGCAGTACTTC

v_gene: TRBV7-7
d_gene: .
j_gene: TRBJ2-2
abundance: .
CDR3aa: CASSHAWGDTGELFF
CDR3nt: TGTGCTAGCAGCCACGCCTGGGGGGACACCGGGGAGCTGTTTTTT

v_gene: TRBV5-1
d_gene: .
j_gene: TRBJ2-1
abundance: .
CDR3aa: CASSLVRGLQFF
CDR3nt: TGCGCCAGCAGCTTGGTCCGGGGGTTGCAGTTCTTC

v_gene: TRBV7-9
d_gene: .
j_gene: TRBJ2-7
abundance: few
CDR3aa: CASSTTTAFYEQYF
CDR3nt: TGTGCCAGCAGCACCACGACAGCCTTCTACGAGCAGTACTTC

v_gene: TRBV29-1
d_gene: TRBD1
j_gene: TRBJ2-1
abundance: .
CDR3aa: CSVEGQGADNEQFF
CDR3nt: TGCAGCGTCGAGGGACAGGGGGCAGACAATGAGCAGTTCTTC